The text below deals with one T cell receptor beta chain. Original analysis: Nucleated cell counts were estimated from reference gene primer amplification. Sequenced by immunoSEQ multiplex PCR; TCRdb stores in-frame clones only, minus some. V, J and clone size reflect that table, while D and trimming were determined from the DNA. This sample has a few hundred thousand clones, with around 83% found just once. These data belong to a study of blood T cell repertoires in COVID-19. Trimming cost V 3 bases and J 2 bases, with 30 bases left between them. Per germline, CDR1 MDHEN and CDR2 SYDVKM. The CDR3 length is 21 residues. Enrolled through a virtual design, the participants were between about 18 and 100 years of age and came from some 25 US areas. Participants were placed into cohorts based on the clinical history they reported.

V and J are TRBV28 and TRBJ2-3; tentative D call: TRBD1 (7 bases). This receptor was obtained from a woman between 45 and 65 years old who had recovered from COVID-19. The source material was PBMCs or T cells enriched from blood (not recorded which). As DNA, the CDR3 is TGTGCCAGCAGTTTTCCAGGGGGGATTTTTCCCCTTGGCAGCTACACAGATACGCAGTATTTT. Protein: CASSFPGGIFPLGSYTDTQYF.